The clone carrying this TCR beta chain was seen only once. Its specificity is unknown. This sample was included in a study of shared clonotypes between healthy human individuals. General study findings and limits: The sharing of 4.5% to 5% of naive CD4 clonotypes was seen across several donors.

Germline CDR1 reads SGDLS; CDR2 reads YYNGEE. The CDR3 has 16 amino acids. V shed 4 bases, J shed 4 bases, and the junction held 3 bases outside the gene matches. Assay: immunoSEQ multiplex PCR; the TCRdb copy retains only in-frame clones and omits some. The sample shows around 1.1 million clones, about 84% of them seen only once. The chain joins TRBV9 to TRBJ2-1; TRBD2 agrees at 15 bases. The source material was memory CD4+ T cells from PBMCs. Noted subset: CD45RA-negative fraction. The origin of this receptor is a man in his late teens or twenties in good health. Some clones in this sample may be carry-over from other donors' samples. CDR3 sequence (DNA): TGTGCCAGCAGCTCCGGGACTAGCGGGGGGTACAATGAGCAGTTCTTC. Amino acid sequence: CASSSGTSGGYNEQFF.